These T cell receptor beta chains were read from a single sample in a study of T-cell memory formation after mild COVID-19. From the 5' RACE reads, TCRdb called clonotypes with MiXCR, one entry per CDR3 protein. The top ten clones hold 2.4% of a sample with 210,000 or so distinct CDR3 sequences, around 20% of them seen once. Sequenced: PBMCs or a T cell subset sorted from them (not recorded which). The receptor set was obtained from an adult woman who had mild COVID-19 (a few samples of this study predate the infection). Cell type and time point are not known. CDR3s include the opening cysteine and the closing phenylalanine or tryptophan. The order of the fields is V gene, D gene, clone size, CDR3 length, J gene, CDR3 DNA, CDR3 protein. The D gene is left open where the match is weak. Not all rows give a size; the values are once, few, many and, for expanded clones, a class.

>TRBV5-6|-|-|14|TRBJ1-1
TGTGCCAGCAGCTTGGGGGGACTGAGAACTGAAGCTTTCTTT
CASSLGGLRTEAFF
>TRBV20-1|TRBD2|few|18|TRBJ2-3
TGCAGTGCCCCGAGACTAGCGGGAAGTACCCGTGGCACAGATACGCAGTATTTT
CSAPRLAGSTRGTDTQYF
>TRBV18|TRBD2|-|14|TRBJ2-3
TGTGCCAGTGAAGCGGGGGGCGGCACAGATACGCAGTATTTT
CASEAGGGTDTQYF
>TRBV6-5|-|few|13|TRBJ2-5
TGTGCCAGCAGTTCGGGATTTGCAGAGACCCAGTACTTC
CASSSGFAETQYF
>TRBV5-1|TRBD1|many|16|TRBJ1-2
TGCGCCAGCAGCCCCACCGGGACAGGGGTATACTATGGCTACACCTTC
CASSPTGTGVYYGYTF
>TRBV12-2|-|few|18|TRBJ2-1
TGTGCAAGTCGTCTTAGGGAGGCCCGGGACCCGATTCCCAATGAGCAGTTCTTC
CASRLREARDPIPNEQFF
>TRBV3-1|-|-|16|TRBJ2-2
TGTGCCAGCAGCGGCCAAGAAAAGCTAAACACCGGGGAGCTGTTTTTT
CASSGQEKLNTGELFF
>TRBV30|-|-|13|TRBJ2-6
TGTGCCTCGTCTCCCTCTGGGGCCAACGTCCTGACTTTC
CASSPSGANVLTF
>TRBV20-1|TRBD1|few|12|TRBJ2-1
TGCAGTGCTTGGACAGGGGTTGGGGAGCAGTTCTTC
CSAWTGVGEQFF
>TRBV6-1|-|-|12|TRBJ1-5
TGTGCCAGCAGTGCTCTCAATCAGCCCCAGCATTTT
CASSALNQPQHF
>TRBV12-3/TRBV12-4|-|-|14|TRBJ1-1
TGTGCCAGCAGGTCAGGGGCGCCGAACACTGAAGCTTTCTTT
CASRSGAPNTEAFF
>TRBV7-9|-|once|13|TRBJ2-7
TGTGCCAGCAGCTTCCCGAGCTCCTACGAGCAGTACTTC
CASSFPSSYEQYF
>TRBV5-5|-|-|13|TRBJ2-7
TGTGCCAGCAGCTCCCAGGGGATCCACGAGCAGTACTTC
CASSSQGIHEQYF
>TRBV29-1|TRBD2|few|11|TRBJ2-1
TGCAGCGGCCAAACGCGGGGGGAGCAGTTCTTC
CSGQTRGEQFF
>TRBV9|-|few|15|TRBJ2-7
TGTGCCAGCAGCCTCAGACAGGAGAGCTCCTACGAGCAGTACTTC
CASSLRQESSYEQYF
>TRBV12-3/TRBV12-4|-|-|17|TRBJ2-3
TGTGCCAGCAGTTTACGGTCTGTGGGCGGGGGCACAGATACGCAGTATTTT
CASSLRSVGGGTDTQYF
>TRBV5-1|-|-|15|TRBJ2-3
TGCGCCAGCAGCGTAGGCCCCAAGGACACAGATACGCAGTATTTT
CASSVGPKDTDTQYF
>TRBV5-1|TRBD1|few|14|TRBJ1-3
TGCGCCAGCAGCTGGACAGGGGACGGAAACACCATATATTTT
CASSWTGDGNTIYF
>TRBV18|-|few|13|TRBJ1-4
TGTGCCAGCTCACGCTCAGATAATGAAAAACTGTTTTTT
CASSRSDNEKLFF
>TRBV6-5|-|-|15|TRBJ1-2
TGTGCCAGCAGGGATGGGAGGGCAGGCAACTATGGCTACACCTTC
CASRDGRAGNYGYTF
>TRBV10-3|-|few|13|TRBJ1-2
TGTGCCATCAGTGATGGGCCGGCGTATGGCTACACCTTC
CAISDGPAYGYTF
>TRBV19|-|few|13|TRBJ2-7
TGTGCCAGTAGTATAAGGGGCGTTCCACGGCAGTACTTC
CASSIRGVPRQYF
>TRBV5-4|-|once|14|TRBJ2-1
TGTGCCAGCAGTCCACCCTGGGGCGGGGGCGAGCAGTTCTTC
CASSPPWGGGEQFF
>TRBV7-3|-|-|13|TRBJ1-1
TGTGCCAGCACCTTCCCCAGTCACACTGAAGCTTTCTTT
CASTFPSHTEAFF
>TRBV12-3/TRBV12-4|TRBD1|few|14|TRBJ1-6
TGTGCCAGCAGCCAGGGACAGAGGAATTCACCCCTCCACTTT
CASSQGQRNSPLHF
>TRBV29-1|-|many|12|TRBJ2-7
TGCAGCGTTGAAGGGACCTCCTACGAGCAGTACTTC
CSVEGTSYEQYF
>TRBV7-9|-|-|12|TRBJ2-1
TGTGCCAGCAGCTCCATCCGTAATGAGCAGTTCTTC
CASSSIRNEQFF
>TRBV11-3|-|-|15|TRBJ2-1
TGTGCCAGCAGCGAGGACGGTAGCTCCTACAATGAGCAGTTCTTC
CASSEDGSSYNEQFF
>TRBV5-1|TRBD1|many|14|TRBJ2-7
TGCGCCAGCAGCCCCCGCGCAGGGGGCTACGAGCAGTACTTC
CASSPRAGGYEQYF
>TRBV12-3/TRBV12-4|TRBD2|few|17|TRBJ2-2
TGTGCCAGCAGTTTAGCGCGGCTAGCGGAAGTCACCGGGGAGCTGTTTTTT
CASSLARLAEVTGELFF
>TRBV11-2|-|few|15|TRBJ2-5
TGTGCCAGCAGCTTAACTAGAGGGAGTGTAGAGACCCAGTACTTC
CASSLTRGSVETQYF
>TRBV9|-|few|12|TRBJ2-7
TGTGCCAGCAGCGTAGGGTTGGGGGAGCAGTACTTC
CASSVGLGEQYF
>TRBV2|-|-|13|TRBJ2-7
TGTGCCAGCACTTTTTTGGGGACGGGAGAGCAGTACTTC
CASTFLGTGEQYF
>TRBV12-3/TRBV12-4|-|few|14|TRBJ1-5
TGTGCCAGCAAAGGGGCTGCTGGCAATCAGCCCCAGCATTTT
CASKGAAGNQPQHF
>TRBV2|TRBD1|few|14|TRBJ1-2
TGTGCCAGAACTCTTGGACAGGCGGACTATGGCTACACCTTC
CARTLGQADYGYTF
>TRBV24-1|-|few|12|TRBJ1-1
TGTGCCACCAGTGAACCAGTGGGCCCAGCTTTCTTT
CATSEPVGPAFF
>TRBV30|TRBD2|-|17|TRBJ2-1
TGTGCCTGGAGTATTGGCAGGACTAGCCGCTCCTACAATGAGCAGTTCTTC
CAWSIGRTSRSYNEQFF
>TRBV20-1|-|-|18|TRBJ1-1
TGCAGTGCTATGCCGTCGGTGGGGGGCGCAGTCGGGGACACTGAAGCTTTCTTT
CSAMPSVGGAVGDTEAFF
>TRBV25-1|-|few|16|TRBJ2-1
TGTGCCAGCAGTGCCCTCGGCCAGGGGAGCTACAATGAGCAGTTCTTC
CASSALGQGSYNEQFF
>TRBV7-2|-|-|15|TRBJ1-1
TGTGCCAGCAGCTTAGCAGGAGGGTTGGACACTGAAGCTTTCTTT
CASSLAGGLDTEAFF
>TRBV2|-|few|15|TRBJ2-5
TGTGCCAGCAGCGCGTGGGGACCGTTACAAGAGACCCAGTACTTC
CASSAWGPLQETQYF
>TRBV2|-|few|12|TRBJ1-2
TGTGCCAGGGAGGGGCTCGACTATGGCTACACCTTC
CAREGLDYGYTF